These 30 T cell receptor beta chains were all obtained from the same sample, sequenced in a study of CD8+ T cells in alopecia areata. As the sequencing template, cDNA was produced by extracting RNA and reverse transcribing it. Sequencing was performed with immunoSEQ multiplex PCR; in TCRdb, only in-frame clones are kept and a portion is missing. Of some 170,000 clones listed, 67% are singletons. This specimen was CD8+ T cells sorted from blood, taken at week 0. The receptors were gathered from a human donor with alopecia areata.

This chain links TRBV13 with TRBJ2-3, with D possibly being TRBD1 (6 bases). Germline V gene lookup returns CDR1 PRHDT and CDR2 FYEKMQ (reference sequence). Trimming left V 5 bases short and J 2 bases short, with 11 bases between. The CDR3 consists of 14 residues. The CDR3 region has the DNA TGTGCCAGCAGCCTCAGGACAGACACAGATACGCAGTATTTT. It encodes CASSLRTDTDTQYF.

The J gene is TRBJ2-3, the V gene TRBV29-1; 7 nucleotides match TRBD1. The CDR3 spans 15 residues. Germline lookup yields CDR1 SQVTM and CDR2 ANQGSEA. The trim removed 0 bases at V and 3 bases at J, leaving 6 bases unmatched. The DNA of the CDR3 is TGCAGCGTTGAAGATCGTGACAGGGTGACAGATACGCAGTATTTT. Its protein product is CSVEDRDRVTDTQYF.

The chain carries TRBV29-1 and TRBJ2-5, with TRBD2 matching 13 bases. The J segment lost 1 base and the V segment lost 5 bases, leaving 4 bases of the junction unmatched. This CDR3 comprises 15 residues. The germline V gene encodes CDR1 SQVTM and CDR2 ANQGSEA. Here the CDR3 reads CSVTRLAGGQETQYF. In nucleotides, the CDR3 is TGCAGCGTTACAAGACTAGCGGGGGGCCAAGAGACCCAGTACTTC.

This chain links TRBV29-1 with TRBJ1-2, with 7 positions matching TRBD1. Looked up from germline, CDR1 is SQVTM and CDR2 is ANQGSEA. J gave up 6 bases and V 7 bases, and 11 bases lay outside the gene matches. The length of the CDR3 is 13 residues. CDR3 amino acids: CSGLQGILDGYTF. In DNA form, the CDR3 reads TGCAGCGGGTTACAGGGGATTCTCGATGGCTACACCTTC.

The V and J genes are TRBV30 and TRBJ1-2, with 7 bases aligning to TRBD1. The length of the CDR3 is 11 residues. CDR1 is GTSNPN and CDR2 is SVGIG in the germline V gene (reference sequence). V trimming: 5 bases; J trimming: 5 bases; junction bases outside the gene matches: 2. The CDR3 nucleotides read TGTGCCTGGGAGACAGGGTATGGCTACACCTTC. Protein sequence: CAWETGYGYTF.

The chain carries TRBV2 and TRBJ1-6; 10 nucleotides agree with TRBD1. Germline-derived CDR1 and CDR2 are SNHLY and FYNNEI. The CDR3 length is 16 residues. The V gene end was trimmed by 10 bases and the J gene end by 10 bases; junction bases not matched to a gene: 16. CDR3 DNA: TGTGCCACGGGAGGAAGTCGGGACAGGGGAAGGTCACCCCTCCACTTT. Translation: CATGGSRDRGRSPLHF.

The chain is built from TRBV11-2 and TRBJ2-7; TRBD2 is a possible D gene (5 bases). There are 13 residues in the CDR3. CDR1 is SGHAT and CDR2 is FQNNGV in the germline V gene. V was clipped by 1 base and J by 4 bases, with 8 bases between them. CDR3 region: CASSLGLAYEQYF. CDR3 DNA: TGTGCCAGCAGCTTAGGTCTAGCTTACGAGCAGTACTTC.

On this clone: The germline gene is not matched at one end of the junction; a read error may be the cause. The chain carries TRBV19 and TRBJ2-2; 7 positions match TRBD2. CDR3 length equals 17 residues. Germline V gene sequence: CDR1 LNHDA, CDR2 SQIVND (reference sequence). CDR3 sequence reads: CASSMGAGRRITGELFF. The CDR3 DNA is TGTGCCAGCAGTATGGGAGCGGGGCGCCGGATCACCGGGGAGCTGTTTTTT.

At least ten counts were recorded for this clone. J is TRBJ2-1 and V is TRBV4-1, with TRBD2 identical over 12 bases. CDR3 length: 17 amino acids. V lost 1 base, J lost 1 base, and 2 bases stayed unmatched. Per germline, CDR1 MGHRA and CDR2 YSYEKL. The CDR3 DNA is TGCGCCAGCAGCCAAGTACTAGCGGGGGGATCCTACAATGAGCAGTTCTTC. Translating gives CASSQVLAGGSYNEQFF.

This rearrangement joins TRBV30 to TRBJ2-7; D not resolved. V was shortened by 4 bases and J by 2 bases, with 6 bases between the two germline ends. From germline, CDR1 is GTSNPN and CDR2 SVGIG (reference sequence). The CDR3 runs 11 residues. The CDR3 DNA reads TGTGCCTGGACAGATACCTACGAGCAGTACTTC. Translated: CAWTDTYEQYF.

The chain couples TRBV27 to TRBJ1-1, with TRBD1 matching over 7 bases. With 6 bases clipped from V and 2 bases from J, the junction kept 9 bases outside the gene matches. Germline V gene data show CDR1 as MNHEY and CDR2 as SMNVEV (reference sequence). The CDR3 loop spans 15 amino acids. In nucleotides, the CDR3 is TGTGCCAGCAGAAACTTCCGGGACAGAAACACTGAAGCTTTCTTT. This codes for CASRNFRDRNTEAFF.

CDR3 in amino acids: CSVEVTGQVYGYTF. In DNA form, the CDR3 reads TGCAGCGTTGAAGTAACCGGGCAGGTCTATGGCTACACCTTC. V gene TRBV29-1 combines with J gene TRBJ1-2; D uncertain. Germline loops: CDR1 SQVTM, CDR2 ANQGSEA. Trimming shortened V by 1 base and J by 4 bases, and 13 bases separated the two germline ends. This CDR3 comprises 14 residues.

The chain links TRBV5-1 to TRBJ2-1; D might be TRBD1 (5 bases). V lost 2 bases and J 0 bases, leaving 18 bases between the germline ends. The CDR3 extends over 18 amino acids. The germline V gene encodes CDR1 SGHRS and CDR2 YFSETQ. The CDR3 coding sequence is TGCGCCAGCAGCTTCTCCCGACAGATCAATCCCTCCTACAATGAGCAGTTCTTC. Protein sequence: CASSFSRQINPSYNEQFF.

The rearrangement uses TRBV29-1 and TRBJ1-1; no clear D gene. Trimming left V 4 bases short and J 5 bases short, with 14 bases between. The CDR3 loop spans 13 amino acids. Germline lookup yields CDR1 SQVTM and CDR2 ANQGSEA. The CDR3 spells CSVGYGVGTEAFF. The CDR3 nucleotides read TGCAGCGTTGGTTACGGGGTGGGTACTGAAGCTTTCTTT.

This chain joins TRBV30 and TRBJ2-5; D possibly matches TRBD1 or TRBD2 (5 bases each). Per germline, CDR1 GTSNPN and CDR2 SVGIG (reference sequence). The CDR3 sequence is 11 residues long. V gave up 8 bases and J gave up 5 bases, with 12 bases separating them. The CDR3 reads CAGTTAETQYF. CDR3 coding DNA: TGTGCCGGGACGACAGCGGAGACCCAGTACTTC.

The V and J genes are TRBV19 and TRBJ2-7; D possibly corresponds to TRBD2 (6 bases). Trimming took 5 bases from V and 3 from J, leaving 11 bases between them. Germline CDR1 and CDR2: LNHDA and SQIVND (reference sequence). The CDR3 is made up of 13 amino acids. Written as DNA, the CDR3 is TGTGCCAGTAGTCCGGGACTCCACTACGAGCAGTACTTC. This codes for CASSPGLHYEQYF.

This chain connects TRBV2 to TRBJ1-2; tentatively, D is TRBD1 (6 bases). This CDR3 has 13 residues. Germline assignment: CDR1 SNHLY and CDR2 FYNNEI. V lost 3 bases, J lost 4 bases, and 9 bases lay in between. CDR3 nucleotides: TGTGCCAGCAGTGAGGGGGGGGCCTATGGCTACACCTTC. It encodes CASSEGGAYGYTF.

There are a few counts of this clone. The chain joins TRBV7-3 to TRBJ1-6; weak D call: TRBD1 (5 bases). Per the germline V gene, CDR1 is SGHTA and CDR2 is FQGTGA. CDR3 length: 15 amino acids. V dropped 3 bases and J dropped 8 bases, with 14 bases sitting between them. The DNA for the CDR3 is TGTGCCAGCAGCTTGGGACCCAGGGACCATTCACCCCTCCACTTT. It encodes CASSLGPRDHSPLHF. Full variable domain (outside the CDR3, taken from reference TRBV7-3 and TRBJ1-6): GAGVSQTPSNKVTEKGKYVELRCDPISGHTALYWYRQSLGQGPEFLIYFQGTGAADDSGLPNDRFFAVRPEGSVSTLKIQRTERGDSAVYLCASSLGPRDHSPLHFGNGTRLTVT.

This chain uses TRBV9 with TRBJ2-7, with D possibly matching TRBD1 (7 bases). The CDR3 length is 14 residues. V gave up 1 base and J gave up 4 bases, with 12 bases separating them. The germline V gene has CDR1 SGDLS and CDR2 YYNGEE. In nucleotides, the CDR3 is TGTGCCAGCAGCGTAACAGGGGCGGGGTACGAGCAGTACTTC. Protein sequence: CASSVTGAGYEQYF.

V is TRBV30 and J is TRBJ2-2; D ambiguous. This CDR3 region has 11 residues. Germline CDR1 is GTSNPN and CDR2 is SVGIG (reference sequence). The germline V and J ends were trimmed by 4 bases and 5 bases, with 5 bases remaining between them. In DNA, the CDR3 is TGTGCCTGGAAGGTAACCGGGGAGCTGTTTTTT. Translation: CAWKVTGELFF. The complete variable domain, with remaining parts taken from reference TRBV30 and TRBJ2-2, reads SQTIHQWPATLVQPVGSPLSLECTVEGTSNPNLYWYRQAAGRGLQLLFYSVGIGQISSEVPQNLSASRPQDRQFILSSKKLLLSDSGFYLCAWKVTGELFFGEGSRLTVL.

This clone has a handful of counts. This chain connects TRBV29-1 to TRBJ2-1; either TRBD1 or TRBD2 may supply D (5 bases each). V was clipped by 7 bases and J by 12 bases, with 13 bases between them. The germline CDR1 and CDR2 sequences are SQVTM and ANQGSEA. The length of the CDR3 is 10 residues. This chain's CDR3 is CSASGTRQFF. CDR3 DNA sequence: TGCAGCGCTTCGGGGACCCGGCAGTTCTTC.

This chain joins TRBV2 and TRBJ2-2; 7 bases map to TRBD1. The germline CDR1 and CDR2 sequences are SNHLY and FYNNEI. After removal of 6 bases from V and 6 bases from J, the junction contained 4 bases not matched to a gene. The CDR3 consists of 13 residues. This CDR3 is CASRDRDPGELFF. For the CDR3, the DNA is TGTGCCAGCAGAGACAGGGATCCCGGGGAGCTGTTTTTT. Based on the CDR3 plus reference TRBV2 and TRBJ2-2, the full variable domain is EPEVTQTPSHQVTQMGQEVILRCVPISNHLYFYWYRQILGQKVEFLVSFYNNEISEKSEIFDDQFSVERPDGSNFTLKIRSTKLEDSAMYFCASRDRDPGELFFGEGSRLTVL.

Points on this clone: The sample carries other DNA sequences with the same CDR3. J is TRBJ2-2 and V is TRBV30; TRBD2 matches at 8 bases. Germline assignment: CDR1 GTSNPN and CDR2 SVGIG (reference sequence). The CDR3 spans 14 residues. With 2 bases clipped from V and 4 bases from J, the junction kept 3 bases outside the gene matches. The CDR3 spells CAWSSGGRTGELFF. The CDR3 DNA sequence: TGTGCCTGGAGTTCGGGGGGGCGCACCGGGGAGCTGTTTTTT.

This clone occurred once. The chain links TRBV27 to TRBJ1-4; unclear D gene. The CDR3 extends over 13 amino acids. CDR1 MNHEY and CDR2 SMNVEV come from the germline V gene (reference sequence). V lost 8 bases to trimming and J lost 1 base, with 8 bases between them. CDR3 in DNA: TGTGCCAGCTCCTGGCAAACTAATGAAAAACTGTTTTTT. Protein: CASSWQTNEKLFF.

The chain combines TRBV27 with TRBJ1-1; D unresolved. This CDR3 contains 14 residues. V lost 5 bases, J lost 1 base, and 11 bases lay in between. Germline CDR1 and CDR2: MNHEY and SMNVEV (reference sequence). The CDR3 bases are TGTGCCAGCAGTCCCTACGGAGCGAACACTGAAGCTTTCTTT. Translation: CASSPYGANTEAFF.

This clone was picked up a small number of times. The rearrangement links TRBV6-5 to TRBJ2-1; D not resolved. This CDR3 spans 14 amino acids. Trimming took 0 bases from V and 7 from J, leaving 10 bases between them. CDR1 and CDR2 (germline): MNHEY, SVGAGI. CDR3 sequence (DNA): TGTGCCAGCAGTTACTCGCAGTCGCTGAATGAGCAGTTCTTC. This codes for CASSYSQSLNEQFF.

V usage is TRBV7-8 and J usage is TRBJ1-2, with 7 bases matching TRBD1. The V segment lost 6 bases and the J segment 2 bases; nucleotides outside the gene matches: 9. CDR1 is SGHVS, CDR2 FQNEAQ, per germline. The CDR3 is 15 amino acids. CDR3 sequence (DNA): TGTGCCAGCAGTCCAGACAGGGCCCAAAACTATGGCTACACCTTC. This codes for CASSPDRAQNYGYTF.

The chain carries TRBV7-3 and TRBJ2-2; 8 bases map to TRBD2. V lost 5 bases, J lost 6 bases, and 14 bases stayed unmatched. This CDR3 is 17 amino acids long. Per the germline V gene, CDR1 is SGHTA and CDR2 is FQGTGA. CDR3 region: CASSQNTPAGDPGELFF. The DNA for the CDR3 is TGTGCCAGCAGCCAAAACACCCCAGCGGGGGACCCCGGGGAGCTGTTTTTT.

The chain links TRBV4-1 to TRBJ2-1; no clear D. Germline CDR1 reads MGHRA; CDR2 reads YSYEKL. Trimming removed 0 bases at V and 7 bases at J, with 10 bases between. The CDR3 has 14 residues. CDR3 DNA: TGCGCCAGCAGCCAAGATTTAGTGGGTAATGAGCAGTTCTTC. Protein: CASSQDLVGNEQFF.

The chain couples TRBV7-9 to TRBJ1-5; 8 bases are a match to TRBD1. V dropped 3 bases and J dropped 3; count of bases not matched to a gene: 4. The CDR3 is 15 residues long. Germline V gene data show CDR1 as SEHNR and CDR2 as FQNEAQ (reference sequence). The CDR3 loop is CASSFGQGHNQPQHF. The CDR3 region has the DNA TGTGCCAGCAGCTTCGGACAGGGACACAATCAGCCCCAGCATTTT.